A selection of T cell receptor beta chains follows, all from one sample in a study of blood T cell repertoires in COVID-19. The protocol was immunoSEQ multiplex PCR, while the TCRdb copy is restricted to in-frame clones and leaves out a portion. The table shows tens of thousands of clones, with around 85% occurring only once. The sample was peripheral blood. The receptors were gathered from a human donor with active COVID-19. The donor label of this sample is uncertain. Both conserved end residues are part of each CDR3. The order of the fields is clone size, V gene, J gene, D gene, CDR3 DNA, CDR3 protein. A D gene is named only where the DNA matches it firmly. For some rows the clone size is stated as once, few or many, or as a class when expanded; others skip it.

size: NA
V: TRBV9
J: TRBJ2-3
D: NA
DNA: TGTGCCAGCAGCGTAGCCACAATGACAGATACGCAGTATTTT
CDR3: CASSVATMTDTQYF

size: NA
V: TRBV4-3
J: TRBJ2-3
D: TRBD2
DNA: TGCGCCAGCAGCGTACGGCCCCCCGGGACTAGCGGGAGGGATACGCAGTATTTT
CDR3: CASSVRPPGTSGRDTQYF

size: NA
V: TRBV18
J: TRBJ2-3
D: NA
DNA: TGTGCCAGCTCACCAGAGGGTAGGCCAGATACGCAGTATTTT
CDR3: CASSPEGRPDTQYF

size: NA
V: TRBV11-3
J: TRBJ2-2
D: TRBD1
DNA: TGTGCCAGCAGCACGGGACAGCCCTTGAACACCGGGGAGCTGTTTTTT
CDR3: CASSTGQPLNTGELFF

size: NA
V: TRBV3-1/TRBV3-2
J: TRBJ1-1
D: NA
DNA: TGTGCCAGCAGCCGACAGACAAATAGTGAAGCTTTCTTT
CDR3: CASSRQTNSEAFF

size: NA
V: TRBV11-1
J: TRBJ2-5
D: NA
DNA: TGTGCCAGCAGCCTGCCGGGACTCCTTCGGGAGACCCAGTACTTC
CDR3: CASSLPGLLRETQYF

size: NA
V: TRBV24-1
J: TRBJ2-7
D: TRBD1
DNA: TGTGCCACCAGTGATTTTGGGACAGGGCGCTACGAGCAGTACTTC
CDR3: CATSDFGTGRYEQYF

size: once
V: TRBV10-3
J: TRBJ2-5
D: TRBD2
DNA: TGTGCCATCAGTGTACTAGCGGGAGTCGGACAAGAGACCCAGTACTTC
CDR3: CAISVLAGVGQETQYF

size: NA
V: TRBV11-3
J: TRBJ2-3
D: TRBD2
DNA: TGTGCCAGCAGCCCCAGCGGTCTAGCGGGTGGTCTGGCAGATACGCAGTATTTT
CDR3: CASSPSGLAGGLADTQYF

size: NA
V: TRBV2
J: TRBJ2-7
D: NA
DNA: TGTGCCAGCAGTGGTGGAGGGAACCCCTACGAGCAGTACTTC
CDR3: CASSGGGNPYEQYF

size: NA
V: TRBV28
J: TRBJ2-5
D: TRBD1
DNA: TGTGCCAGCCTGACAGGGGGTAGCGAGACCCAGTACTTC
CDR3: CASLTGGSETQYF

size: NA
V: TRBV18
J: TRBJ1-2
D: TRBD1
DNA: TGTGCCAGCTCAAGGGACAGGCCGGAGGTTAACTATGGCTACACCTTC
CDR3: CASSRDRPEVNYGYTF

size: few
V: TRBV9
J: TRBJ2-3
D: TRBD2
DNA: TGTGCCAGCAGCGTAGCATCTAGCGGGGGGATATCGCAGTATTTT
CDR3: CASSVASSGGISQYF

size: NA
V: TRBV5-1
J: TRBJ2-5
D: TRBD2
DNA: TGCGCCACCCGGTCTAGCGGGTACGCCCAAGAGACCCAGTACTTC
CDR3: CATRSSGYAQETQYF

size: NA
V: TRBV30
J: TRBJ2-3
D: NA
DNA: TGTGCCTGGAGTATCCAGGGTTTGGCAGATACGCAGTATTTT
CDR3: CAWSIQGLADTQYF

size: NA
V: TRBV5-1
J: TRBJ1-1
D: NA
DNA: TGCGCCAGCAGCTTGGGACGGGGGAGGACGAACACTGAAGCTTTCTTT
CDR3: CASSLGRGRTNTEAFF

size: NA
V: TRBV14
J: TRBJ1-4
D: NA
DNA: TGTGCCAGCAGCCAAGAGACAGCTACTAATGAAAAACTGTTTTTT
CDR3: CASSQETATNEKLFF

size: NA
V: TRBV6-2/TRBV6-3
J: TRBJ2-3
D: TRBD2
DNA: TGTGCCAGCAGTTACTCTAGCGGGGGGGGTTCAGATACGCAGTATTTT
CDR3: CASSYSSGGGSDTQYF

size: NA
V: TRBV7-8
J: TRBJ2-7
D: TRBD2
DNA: TGTGCCAGCAGCTTGGGGGGACTAGCGGGAGGGCCTTACGAGCAGTACTTC
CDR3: CASSLGGLAGGPYEQYF

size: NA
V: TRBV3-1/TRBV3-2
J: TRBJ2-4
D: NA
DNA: TGTGCCAGCAGCCAAGGTCTAGCCAAAAACATTCAGTACTTC
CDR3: CASSQGLAKNIQYF

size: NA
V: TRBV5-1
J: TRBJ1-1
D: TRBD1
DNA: TGCGCCAGCAGCCAAGTACAGGGGAGCGCTTTCTTT
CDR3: CASSQVQGSAFF

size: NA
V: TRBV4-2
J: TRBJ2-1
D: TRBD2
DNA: TGTGCCAGCAGCCAAGATGTCGTCGGGACTAGCGGTCACAATGAGCAGTTCTTC
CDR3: CASSQDVVGTSGHNEQFF

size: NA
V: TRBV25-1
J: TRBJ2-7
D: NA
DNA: TGTGCCAGCAGATGGGGGGTATCCTACGAGCAGTACTTC
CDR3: CASRWGVSYEQYF

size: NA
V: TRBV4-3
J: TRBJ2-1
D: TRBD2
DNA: TGCGCCAGCAGCCAAGATAAAACGGGAGGCCAGTTCTTC
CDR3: CASSQDKTGGQFF

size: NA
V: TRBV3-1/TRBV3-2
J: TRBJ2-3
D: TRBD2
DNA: TGTGCCAGCAGCCAAGGCGGGAGGACGCAGTATTTT
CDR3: CASSQGGRTQYF

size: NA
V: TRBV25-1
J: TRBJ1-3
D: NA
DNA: TGTGCCAGCAGTGCCTTAGGGACAAAAGGGAACACCATATATTTT
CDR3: CASSALGTKGNTIYF

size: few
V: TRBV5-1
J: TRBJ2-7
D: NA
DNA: TGCGCCAGCAGCTTGACAGAGTACGAGCAGTACTTC
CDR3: CASSLTEYEQYF

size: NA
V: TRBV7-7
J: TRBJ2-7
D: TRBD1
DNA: TGTGCTAGCAGCTTGGTTACAGGGGCCGAGCAGTACTTC
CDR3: CASSLVTGAEQYF

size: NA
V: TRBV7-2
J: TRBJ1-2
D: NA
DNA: TGTGCCAGCAGCTCCAGGGCCACCTATGGCTACACCTTC
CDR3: CASSSRATYGYTF

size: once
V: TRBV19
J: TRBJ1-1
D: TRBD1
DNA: TGTGCCAGTAGTTACAGACAGGGGGCAGAGACTGAAGCTTTCTTT
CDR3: CASSYRQGAETEAFF

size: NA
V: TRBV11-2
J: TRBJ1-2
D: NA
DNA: TGTGCCAGCAGCTTAGTCGGGGGGAACTGGGGGTCCGGCTACACCTTC
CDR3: CASSLVGGNWGSGYTF

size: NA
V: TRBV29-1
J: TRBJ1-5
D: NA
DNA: TGCAGCGTCGCATCCGGGATCCGCCAGCATTTT
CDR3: CSVASGIRQHF

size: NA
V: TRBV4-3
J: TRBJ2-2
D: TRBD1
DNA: TGCGCCAGCAGCCAAGGGCCGGGACAGGGAGGCACCGGGGAGCTGTTTTTT
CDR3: CASSQGPGQGGTGELFF

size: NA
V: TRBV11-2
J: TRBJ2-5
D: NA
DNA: TGTGCCAGCGCCCCGCTTCGGGGATCCCAAGAGACCCAGTACTTC
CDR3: CASAPLRGSQETQYF

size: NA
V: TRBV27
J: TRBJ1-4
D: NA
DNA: TGTGCCAGCAGTCTACAGGGCAGGGCTTCTAATGAAAAACTGTTTTTT
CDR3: CASSLQGRASNEKLFF

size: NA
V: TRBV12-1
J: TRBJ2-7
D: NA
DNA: TGTGCCAGCAGCTTCCGGGACAGGGGGCGATACGAGCAGTACTTC
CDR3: CASSFRDRGRYEQYF

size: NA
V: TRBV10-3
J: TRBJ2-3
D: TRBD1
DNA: TGTGCCATCAGTGAGGACAGGGGCGCGGCAGATACGCAGTATTTT
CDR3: CAISEDRGAADTQYF

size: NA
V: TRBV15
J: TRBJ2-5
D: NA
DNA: TGTGCCACCAGCAGAGGGGGCGCGGTTCAAGAGACCCAGTACTTC
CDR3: CATSRGGAVQETQYF

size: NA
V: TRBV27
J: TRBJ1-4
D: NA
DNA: TGTGCCAGCAGTTTCACGGGGGTCAATGAAAAACTGTTTTTT
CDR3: CASSFTGVNEKLFF

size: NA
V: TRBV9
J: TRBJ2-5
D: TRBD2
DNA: TGTGCCAGCAGCGTAGGGGCTAGCGGGACCCAAGAGACCCAGTACTTC
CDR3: CASSVGASGTQETQYF

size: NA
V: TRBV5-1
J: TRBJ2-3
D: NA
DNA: TGCGCCAGCGGACCGGGACTGTACACAGATACGCAGTATTTT
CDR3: CASGPGLYTDTQYF

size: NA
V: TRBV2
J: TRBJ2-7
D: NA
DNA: TGTGCCAGCAGTGAAGAGCTTCTTAACGAGCAGTACTTC
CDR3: CASSEELLNEQYF

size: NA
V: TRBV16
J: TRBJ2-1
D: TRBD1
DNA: TGTGCCAGCAGCTCTATAGACAGGGCGGGTGTGGATGAGCAGTTCTTC
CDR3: CASSSIDRAGVDEQFF

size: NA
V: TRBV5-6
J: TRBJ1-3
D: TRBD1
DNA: TGTGCCAGCAGCCCCTGGGACAGGTACTCCTCTGGAAACACCATATATTTT
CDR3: CASSPWDRYSSGNTIYF

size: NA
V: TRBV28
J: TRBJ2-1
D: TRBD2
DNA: TGTGCCAGCAGTTTATCCTCCTCGGGGGGGTTCGTTGAGCAGTTCTTC
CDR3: CASSLSSSGGFVEQFF

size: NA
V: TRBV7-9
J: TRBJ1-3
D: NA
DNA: TGTGCCAGCAGCTTAGGGCTGCCCTCTGGAAACACCATATATTTT
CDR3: CASSLGLPSGNTIYF

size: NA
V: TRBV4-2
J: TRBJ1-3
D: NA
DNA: TGTGCCAGCAGCCAAGAAGCTTGGGGCTCCGGAAACACCATATATTTT
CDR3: CASSQEAWGSGNTIYF

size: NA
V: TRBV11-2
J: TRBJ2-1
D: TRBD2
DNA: TGTGCCAGCAGCCCTAGCGGGGGTCCCCGGGGGAAGGACGAGCAGTTCTTC
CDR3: CASSPSGGPRGKDEQFF

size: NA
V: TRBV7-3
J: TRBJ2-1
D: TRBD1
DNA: TGTGCCAGCAGCTTAGACAGGGGCAATGAGCAGTTCTTC
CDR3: CASSLDRGNEQFF

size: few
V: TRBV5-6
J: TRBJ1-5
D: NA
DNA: TGTGCCAGCAGCTTGGCAGGGTTTGGCAATCAGCCCCAGCATTTT
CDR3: CASSLAGFGNQPQHF

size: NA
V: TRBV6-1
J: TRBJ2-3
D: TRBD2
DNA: TGTGCCAGCAGTGAACTAGCGGGGGGGGCAGATACGCAGTATTTT
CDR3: CASSELAGGADTQYF

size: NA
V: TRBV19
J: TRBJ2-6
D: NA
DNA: TGTGCCAGTAGTATAGCCGGGTCCGGGGCCAACGTCCTGACTTTC
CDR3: CASSIAGSGANVLTF

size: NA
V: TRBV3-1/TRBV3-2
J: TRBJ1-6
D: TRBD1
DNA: TGTGCCAGCAGGGGACCGGGACAGGGCCTGTCCCTCCACTTT
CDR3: CASRGPGQGLSLHF